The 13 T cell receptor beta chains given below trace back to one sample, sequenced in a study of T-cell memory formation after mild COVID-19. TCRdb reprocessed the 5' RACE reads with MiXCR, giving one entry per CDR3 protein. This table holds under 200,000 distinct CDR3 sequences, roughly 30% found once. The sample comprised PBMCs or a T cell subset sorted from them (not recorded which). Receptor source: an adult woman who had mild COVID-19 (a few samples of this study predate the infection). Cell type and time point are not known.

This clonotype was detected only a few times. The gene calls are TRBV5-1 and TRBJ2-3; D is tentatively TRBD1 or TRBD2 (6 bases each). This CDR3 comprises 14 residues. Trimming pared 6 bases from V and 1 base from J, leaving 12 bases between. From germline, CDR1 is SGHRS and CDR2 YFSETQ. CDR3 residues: CASKTRGGTDTQYF. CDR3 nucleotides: TGCGCCAGCAAAACGAGGGGGGGCACAGATACGCAGTATTTT. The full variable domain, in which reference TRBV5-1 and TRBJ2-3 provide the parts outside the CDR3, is KAGVTQTPRYLIKTRGQQVTLSCSPISGHRSVSWYQQTPGQGLQFLFEYFSETQRNKGNFPGRFSGRQFSNSRSEMNVSTLELGDSALYLCASKTRGGTDTQYFGPGTRLTVL.

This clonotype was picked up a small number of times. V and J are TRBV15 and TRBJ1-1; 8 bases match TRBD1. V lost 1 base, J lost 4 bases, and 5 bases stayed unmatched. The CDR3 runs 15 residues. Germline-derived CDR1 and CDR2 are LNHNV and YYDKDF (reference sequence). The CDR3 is CATSRVRDRGTEAFF. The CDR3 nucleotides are TGTGCCACCAGCAGAGTAAGAGACAGGGGCACTGAAGCTTTCTTT.

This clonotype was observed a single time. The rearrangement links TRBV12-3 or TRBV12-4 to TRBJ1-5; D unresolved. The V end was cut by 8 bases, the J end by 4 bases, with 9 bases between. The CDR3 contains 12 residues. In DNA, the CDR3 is TGTGCCAGCCGGCAGGAAAATCAGCCCCAGCATTTT. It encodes CASRQENQPQHF.

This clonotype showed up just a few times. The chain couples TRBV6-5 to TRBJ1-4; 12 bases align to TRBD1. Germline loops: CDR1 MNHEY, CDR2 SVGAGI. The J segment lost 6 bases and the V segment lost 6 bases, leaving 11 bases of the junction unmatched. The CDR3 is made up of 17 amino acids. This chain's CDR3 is CASSHGDRGRGDEKLFF. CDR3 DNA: TGTGCCAGCAGCCACGGGGACAGGGGGCGGGGGGATGAAAAACTGTTTTTT.

The CDR3 is CSARDLGPKSGNEQFF. The CDR3 bases are TGCAGTGCTAGAGATCTTGGCCCTAAATCGGGGAATGAGCAGTTCTTC. The V call is TRBV20-1, the J call TRBJ2-1, with D maybe TRBD2 (5 bases). With 0 bases removed from V and 7 bases from J, the gap between germline ends came to 19 bases. The germline CDR1 and CDR2 sequences are DFQATT and SNEGSKA (reference sequence). CDR3 length equals 16 residues.

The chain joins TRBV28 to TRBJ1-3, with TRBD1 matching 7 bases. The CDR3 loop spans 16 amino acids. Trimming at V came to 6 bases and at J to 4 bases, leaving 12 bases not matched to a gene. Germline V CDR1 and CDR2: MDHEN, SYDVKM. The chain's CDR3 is CASRTGDSLAGNTIYF. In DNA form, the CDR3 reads TGTGCCAGCAGGACGGGGGACAGCTTGGCGGGAAACACCATATATTTT.

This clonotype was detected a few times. The CDR3 spells CASSFRRGPQGGELFF. CDR3 sequence (DNA): TGTGCCAGCAGCTTCCGCAGGGGGCCTCAGGGCGGGGAGCTGTTTTTT. The V call is TRBV7-3, the J call TRBJ2-2; 8 bases match TRBD1. The CDR3 has 16 amino acids. CDR1 and CDR2 from the germline V gene are SGHTA and FQGTGA. The V segment lost 3 bases and the J segment 7 bases; nucleotides outside the gene matches: 10.

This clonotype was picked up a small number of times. As DNA, the CDR3 is TGTGCCAGCAGTCCGTCCGGACCCGGGGAGCTGTTTTTT. Its protein is CASSPSGPGELFF. The rearrangement uses TRBV7-3 and TRBJ2-2; D is unresolved. Between the trimmed V and J ends, which lost 6 bases and 6 bases, there was a span of 11 bases. The CDR3 length is 13 residues. CDR1 and CDR2 from the germline V gene are SGHTA and FQGTGA. Supplemented by reference TRBV7-3 and TRBJ2-2, the full variable domain reads GAGVSQTPSNKVTEKGKYVELRCDPISGHTALYWYRQSLGQGPEFLIYFQGTGAADDSGLPNDRFFAVRPEGSVSTLKIQRTERGDSAVYLCASSPSGPGELFFGEGSRLTVL.

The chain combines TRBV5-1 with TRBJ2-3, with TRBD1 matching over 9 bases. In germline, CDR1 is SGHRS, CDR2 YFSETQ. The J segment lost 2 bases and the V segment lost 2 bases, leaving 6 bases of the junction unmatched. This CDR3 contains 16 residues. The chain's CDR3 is CASSFVTGGPTDTQYF. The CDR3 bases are TGCGCCAGCAGCTTCGTTACAGGGGGCCCCACAGATACGCAGTATTTT. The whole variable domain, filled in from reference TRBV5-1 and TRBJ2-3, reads KAGVTQTPRYLIKTRGQQVTLSCSPISGHRSVSWYQQTPGQGLQFLFEYFSETQRNKGNFPGRFSGRQFSNSRSEMNVSTLELGDSALYLCASSFVTGGPTDTQYFGPGTRLTVL.

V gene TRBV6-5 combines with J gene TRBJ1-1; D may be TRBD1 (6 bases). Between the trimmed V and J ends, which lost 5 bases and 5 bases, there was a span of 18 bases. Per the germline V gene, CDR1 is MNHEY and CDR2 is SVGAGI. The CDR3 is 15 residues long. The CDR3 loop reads CASSRPAGGRTEAFF. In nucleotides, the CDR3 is TGTGCCAGCAGTAGGCCTGCGGGGGGCCGGACTGAAGCTTTCTTT.

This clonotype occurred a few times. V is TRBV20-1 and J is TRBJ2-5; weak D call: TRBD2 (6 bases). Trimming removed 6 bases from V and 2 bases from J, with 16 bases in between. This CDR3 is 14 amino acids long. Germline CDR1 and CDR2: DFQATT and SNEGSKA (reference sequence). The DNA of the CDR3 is TGCAGTGCAGTACCTCCACGGGAGCAAGAGACCCAGTACTTC. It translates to CSAVPPREQETQYF.

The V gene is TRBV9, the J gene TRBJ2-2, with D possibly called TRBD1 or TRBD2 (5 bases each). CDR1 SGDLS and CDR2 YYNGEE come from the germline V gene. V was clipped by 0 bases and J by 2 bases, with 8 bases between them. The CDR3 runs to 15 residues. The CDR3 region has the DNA TGTGCCAGCAGCGTAGGGGACCCAAACACCGGGGAGCTGTTTTTT. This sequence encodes CASSVGDPNTGELFF.

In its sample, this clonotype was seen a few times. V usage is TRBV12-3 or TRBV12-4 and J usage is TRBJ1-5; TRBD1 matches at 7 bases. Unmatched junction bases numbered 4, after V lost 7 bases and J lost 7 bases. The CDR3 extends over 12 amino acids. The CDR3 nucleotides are TGTGCCAGCACTACAGGGGTACAGCCCCAGCATTTT. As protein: CASTTGVQPQHF.